These 24 T cell receptor beta chains were sequenced from one sample in a study of blood T cell repertoires in COVID-19. TCRdb's copy holds only in-frame clones and misses some; the assay was immunoSEQ multiplex PCR. The table includes about 150,000 clones, around 80% detected once. The specimen was peripheral blood. All receptors derive from a woman aged 45-59 years with acute or convalescent COVID-19.

This chain joins TRBV5-6 and TRBJ1-1; D possibly corresponds to TRBD1 (6 bases). This CDR3 is built from 16 residues. The germline V and J ends were trimmed by 4 bases and 0 bases, with 16 bases remaining between them. From germline, CDR1 is SGHDT and CDR2 YYEEEE. CDR3: CASSPTGQFMNTEAFF. CDR3 DNA: TGTGCCAGCAGCCCAACAGGACAGTTCATGAACACTGAAGCTTTCTTT.

The J gene is TRBJ2-7, the V gene TRBV11-2, with 9 bases aligning to TRBD1. V trimming: 5 bases; J trimming: 3 bases; junction bases outside the gene matches: 8. The CDR3 consists of 15 residues. Germline-derived CDR1 and CDR2 are SGHAT and FQNNGV. The CDR3 sequence is CASSRGQGPFYEQYF. The CDR3 bases are TGTGCCAGCAGCAGAGGACAGGGGCCATTCTACGAGCAGTACTTC. The full variable domain, rest sourced from reference TRBV11-2 and TRBJ2-7, is EAGVAQSPRYKIIEKRQSVAFWCNPISGHATLYWYQQILGQGPKLLIQFQNNGVVDDSQLPKDRFSAERLKGVDSTLKIQPAKLEDSAVYLCASSRGQGPFYEQYFGPGTRLTVT.

This clone was picked up one time. The chain uses TRBV25-1 and TRBJ1-2; D is possibly TRBD1 (5 bases). This CDR3 has 15 amino acids. Trimming shortened V by 3 bases and J by 9 bases, and 20 bases separated the two germline ends. The germline V gene has CDR1 MGHDK and CDR2 SYGVNS. The CDR3 reads CASSDLGHGVGSYTF. The CDR3 region has the DNA TGTGCCAGCAGTGACCTCGGACACGGCGTCGGTAGCTACACCTTC.

The gene calls are TRBV6-1 and TRBJ1-2, with 9 bases lining up with TRBD1. With 4 bases clipped from V and 5 bases from J, the junction kept 17 bases outside the gene matches. Germline-derived CDR1 and CDR2 are MNHNS and SASEGT. The CDR3 extends over 18 amino acids. CDR3 sequence: CASSGSPTGGVGQYGYTF. CDR3 bases: TGTGCCAGCAGTGGAAGCCCCACAGGGGGCGTTGGCCAGTATGGCTACACCTTC.

CDR3 DNA: TGTGCCAGCAGCCGGGACAGGGCGCGTAATGAGCAGTTCTTC. This encodes CASSRDRARNEQFF. This chain links TRBV6-4 with TRBJ2-1; 9 bases align to TRBD1. V lost 6 bases and J lost 7; bases outside the gene matches: 7. Germline lookup yields CDR1 MRHNA and CDR2 SNTAGT. The CDR3 is 14 amino acids.

The chain employs TRBV28 and TRBJ1-1; 7 bases are shared with TRBD1. V lost 2 bases, J lost 0 bases, and 15 bases stayed unmatched. This CDR3 has 19 amino acids. Germline V lookup: CDR1 MDHEN, CDR2 SYDVKM. The CDR3 is CASSLGVRLLGTVNTEAFF. For the CDR3, the DNA is TGTGCCAGCAGTTTAGGGGTTAGGTTACTGGGGACAGTGAACACTGAAGCTTTCTTT.

The V gene is TRBV11-3, the J gene TRBJ2-1; a possible D gene is TRBD1 (6 bases). Trimming removed 5 bases at V and 5 bases at J, with 16 bases between. Germline lookup yields CDR1 SGHNT and CDR2 YENEEA. This CDR3 is 15 amino acids long. CDR3 nucleotide sequence: TGTGCCAGCAGCCTAACAGGGACACCGGACAATGAGCAGTTCTTC. Translated, it gives CASSLTGTPDNEQFF. Combining the CDR3 with reference TRBV11-3 and TRBJ2-1 gives the whole variable domain EAGVVQSPRYKIIEKKQPVAFWCNPISGHNTLYWYLQNLGQGPELLIRYENEEAVDDSQLPKDRFSAERLKGVDSTLKIQPAELGDSAVYLCASSLTGTPDNEQFFGPGTRLTVL.

The chain uses TRBV19 and TRBJ2-2; maybe TRBD2 (5 bases). The V end was cut by 6 bases, the J end by 7 bases, with 12 bases between. This CDR3 is built from 13 residues. Germline V gives CDR1 LNHDA, CDR2 SQIVND (reference sequence). Here the CDR3 reads CASSFTRSGELFF. The CDR3 DNA follows: TGTGCCAGTAGCTTCACTAGGAGCGGGGAGCTGTTTTTT.

The chain carries TRBV7-2 and TRBJ2-2; D perhaps matches TRBD2 (6 bases). CDR1 and CDR2 (germline): SGHTA, FQGNSA. CDR3 length: 17 residues. The germline V and J ends were trimmed by 5 bases and 6 bases, with 22 bases remaining between them. Written as DNA, the CDR3 is TGTGCCAGCAGCCCCTCGGCGGGACCCCTCGTGGCCGGGGAGCTGTTTTTT. Protein product: CASSPSAGPLVAGELFF. The entire variable domain, with the rest obtained from reference TRBV7-2 and TRBJ2-2, is as follows: GAGVSQSPSNKVTEKGKDVELRCDPISGHTALYWYRQSLGQGLEFLIYFQGNSAPDKSGLPSDRFSAERTGGSVSTLTIQRTQQEDSAVYLCASSPSAGPLVAGELFFGEGSRLTVL.

The chain joins TRBV7-2 to TRBJ1-5; weak D call: TRBD1 (5 bases). Germline lookup yields CDR1 SGHTA and CDR2 FQGNSA. Between the trimmed V and J ends, which lost 0 bases and 10 bases, there was a span of 13 bases. The CDR3 loop spans 14 amino acids. For the CDR3, the DNA is TGTGCCAGCAGCTTAGCCGGCAGGGAAGTTCCCCAGCATTTT. It is translated as CASSLAGREVPQHF.

The V and J genes are TRBV11-3 and TRBJ1-1, with 8 bases matching TRBD1. There are 16 residues in the CDR3. Germline CDR1 SGHNT, CDR2 YENEEA. Trimming removed 5 bases from V and 0 bases from J; junction bases left unmatched: 8. In DNA, the CDR3 is TGTGCCAGCAGCCTCGGGACAGGCGAAATGAACACTGAAGCTTTCTTT. Translated, it gives CASSLGTGEMNTEAFF.

This clone is a singleton in its sample. This chain connects TRBV19 to TRBJ1-1, with TRBD1 identical over 9 bases. Germline V lookup: CDR1 LNHDA, CDR2 SQIVND (reference sequence). The CDR3 is 15 residues long. With 8 bases clipped from V and 2 bases from J, the junction kept 9 bases outside the gene matches. The CDR3 nucleotides read TGTGCCAGTGCTACCGGGACAGGGACTAACACTGAAGCTTTCTTT. Protein: CASATGTGTNTEAFF. Drawing the rest from reference TRBV19 and TRBJ1-1, the complete variable domain is DGGITQSPKYLFRKEGQNVTLSCEQNLNHDAMYWYRQDPGQGLRLIYYSQIVNDFQKGDIAEGYSVSREKKESFPLTVTSAQKNPTAFYLCASATGTGTNTEAFFGQGTRLTVV.

The chain combines TRBV5-5 with TRBJ2-3; TRBD2 is a possible D gene (5 bases). The CDR3 runs 16 residues. Germline-derived CDR1 and CDR2 are SGHKS and YYEKEE (reference sequence). The V gene lost 3 bases and the J gene lost 0 bases, with 14 bases spanning the gap. The CDR3 nucleotides read TGTGCCAGCAGCTCGGGTCGGGATTCTAGCACAGATACGCAGTATTTT. This sequence encodes CASSSGRDSSTDTQYF.

This clone was found once. In nucleotides, the CDR3 is TGTGCCAGCAGCTTAGTCGGGGGGCCGGGACAGGGAAACTATGGCTACACCTTC. It codes for CASSLVGGPGQGNYGYTF. This chain uses TRBV7-2 with TRBJ1-2; 9 bases match TRBD1. With V trimmed by 1 base and J by 2 bases, 11 bases remained unmatched. CDR3 length: 18 residues. Germline CDR1 reads SGHTA; CDR2 reads FQGNSA.

The chain has TRBV5-4 and TRBJ1-2, with 8 bases lining up with TRBD1. The germline CDR1 and CDR2 sequences are SGHNT and YYREEE (reference sequence). Trimming took 1 base from V and 8 from J; bases not matched to a gene: 4. This CDR3 is 13 amino acids long. CDR3 protein: CASSLKTGEGYTF. The CDR3 bases are TGTGCCAGCAGCTTGAAGACAGGGGAAGGCTACACCTTC.

The chain joins TRBV7-2 to TRBJ2-5; TRBD2 aligns across 7 bases. The V segment lost 5 bases and the J segment 4 bases; nucleotides outside the gene matches: 10. Germline loops: CDR1 SGHTA, CDR2 FQGNSA. This CDR3 contains 15 residues. The CDR3 reads CASSVNPGTTETQYF. CDR3 coding DNA: TGTGCCAGCAGCGTAAATCCCGGGACTACAGAGACCCAGTACTTC.

V gene TRBV7-8 combines with J gene TRBJ2-1; D might be TRBD2 (6 bases). CDR3 size: 15 residues. CDR1 and CDR2 (germline): SGHVS, FQNEAQ. Trimming shortened V by 1 base and J by 4 bases, and 11 bases separated the two germline ends. CDR3 nucleotide sequence: TGTGCCAGCAGCTTAGGTTGGCTAGCGTACAATGAGCAGTTCTTC. Its translation: CASSLGWLAYNEQFF.

V usage is TRBV18 and J usage is TRBJ1-6; D is possibly TRBD1 (6 bases). V was cut by 3 bases and J by 3 bases, with 9 bases left in between. The CDR3 totals 15 residues. CDR1 is KGHSH and CDR2 is LQKENI in the germline V gene. The CDR3 DNA reads as TGTGCCAGCTCACCGTTACAGGGCTATAATTCACCCCTCCACTTT. Its translation: CASSPLQGYNSPLHF.

V is TRBV11-1 and J is TRBJ1-2; D unresolved. Trimming took off 1 base at V and 4 bases at J, with 7 bases between the two ends. Germline V gene lookup returns CDR1 SGHAT and CDR2 FQDESV (reference sequence). There are 13 residues in the CDR3. The DNA for the CDR3 is TGTGCCAGCAGCTTAGATGGCACCTATGGCTACACCTTC. Residues: CASSLDGTYGYTF.

Regarding this clone: Other DNA sequences from this sample encode an identical CDR3 as well. The V and J genes are TRBV19 and TRBJ1-5; the D gene is possibly TRBD1 (5 bases). Deletions cut 3 bases from V and 7 bases from J, with 10 bases between. The germline V gene encodes CDR1 LNHDA and CDR2 SQIVND (reference sequence). The CDR3 sequence is 13 residues long. CDR3 region: CASSIGRGQPQHF. In DNA, the CDR3 is TGTGCCAGTAGTATCGGAAGGGGACAGCCCCAGCATTTT.

The chain carries TRBV7-3 and TRBJ2-3, with a tentative D call TRBD1 (6 bases). The germline V and J ends were trimmed by 4 bases and 5 bases, with 16 bases remaining between them. The germline CDR1 and CDR2 sequences are SGHTA and FQGTGA. The CDR3 is 15 residues long. CDR3 in DNA: TGTGCCAGCAGCTCGGCCGGGGCCAGGGGAGATACGCAGTATTTT. Its protein is CASSSAGARGDTQYF.

This clone was seen just once. The chain links TRBV4-2 to TRBJ1-2; tentative D call: TRBD1 (5 bases). The CDR3 totals 15 residues. With 1 base removed from V and 4 bases from J, the gap between germline ends came to 13 bases. The germline V gene has CDR1 LGHNA and CDR2 YNFKEQ. The CDR3 is CASSQGGDGGYGYTF. Written as DNA, the CDR3 is TGTGCCAGCAGCCAAGGGGGGGACGGGGGCTATGGCTACACCTTC.

This clone was detected a few times. The CDR3 coding sequence is TGTGCCAGCAGCCAGGGGAGGGTGGACTCTGGAAACACCATATATTTT. Translating gives CASSQGRVDSGNTIYF. The V call is TRBV13, the J call TRBJ1-3, with D perhaps TRBD1 (6 bases). Trimming stripped 5 bases from V and 0 bases from J, with 14 bases between. Germline V CDR1 and CDR2: PRHDT, FYEKMQ (reference sequence). This CDR3 has 16 residues.

The rearrangement uses TRBV11-3 and TRBJ2-2, with a possible D match to TRBD2 (5 bases). The CDR3 is 15 amino acids. Trimming shortened V by 5 bases and J by 1 base, and 11 bases separated the two germline ends. From germline, CDR1 is SGHNT and CDR2 YENEEA. The CDR3 coding sequence is TGTGCCAGCAGCGTCTCAGGACTGAACACCGGGGAGCTGTTTTTT. Translated, it gives CASSVSGLNTGELFF.